This entry lists 10 T cell receptor beta chains sequenced from one sample in a study of CD8 T cells in Susac syndrome. Reverse transcription used roughly 0.5 to 1 ug RNA and random hexamers. MiXCR, applied by TCRdb to the immunoSEQ multiplex PCR reads, yields one record per CDR3 protein. The sample holds approximately 220,000 distinct CDR3 sequences, 90% to 95% seen once. The specimen sequenced was CD8+ T cells from PBMCs. The receptors derive from a human donor with multiple sclerosis.

The chain employs TRBV4-1 and TRBJ2-7, with TRBD1 matching over 9 bases. The V and J ends lost 4 bases and 6 bases, in that order; junction bases with no gene match: 7. The CDR3 sequence is 14 residues long. Germline V CDR1 and CDR2: MGHRA, YSYEKL. In DNA form, the CDR3 reads TGCGCCAGCAGCCGCACGGGACAGGGTTTCGAGCAGTACTTC. Its translation is CASSRTGQGFEQYF.

The chain has TRBV14 and TRBJ2-1, with D perhaps matching TRBD1 (6 bases). The CDR3 is 18 residues long. Germline V gives CDR1 SGHDN, CDR2 FVKESK. V was pared by 0 bases and J by 5 bases, with 20 bases between. The CDR3 protein is CASSQEGAGWAPNNEQFF. The DNA for the CDR3 is TGTGCCAGCAGCCAAGAGGGGGCGGGCTGGGCCCCTAACAATGAGCAGTTCTTC.

This clonotype has just one count. This chain connects TRBV4-2 to TRBJ2-3; D is ambiguous. In germline, CDR1 is LGHNA, CDR2 YNFKEQ. This CDR3 contains 12 residues. The V end was cut by 1 base, the J end by 4 bases, with 3 bases between. The CDR3 DNA follows: TGTGCCAGCAGCCAAGCGGCAGATACGCAGTATTTT. Translating it yields CASSQAADTQYF.

The rearrangement joins TRBV9 to TRBJ2-2, with 10 bases matching TRBD2. CDR3 size: 14 residues. Germline V gives CDR1 SGDLS, CDR2 YYNGEE. V lost 4 bases to trimming and J lost 6 bases; unmatched junction nucleotides: 3. DNA for the CDR3: TGTGCCAGCAGCCCCAGCGGGGGGGCCGGGGAGCTGTTTTTT. This codes for CASSPSGGAGELFF. Together with reference TRBV9 and TRBJ2-2, the CDR3 gives the full variable domain: DSGVTQTPKHLITATGQRVTLRCSPRSGDLSVYWYQQSLDQGLQFLIQYYNGEERAKGNILERFSAQQFPDLHSELNLSSLELGDSALYFCASSPSGGAGELFFGEGSRLTVL.

The rearrangement uses TRBV10-3 and TRBJ1-1; D remains ambiguous. The CDR3 runs to 11 residues. CDR1 and CDR2 (germline): ENHRY, SYGVKD. Trimming removed 11 bases from V and 0 bases from J, with 7 bases in between. The CDR3 region is CASKLNTEAFF. CDR3 coding DNA: TGTGCCTCGAAATTGAACACTGAAGCTTTCTTT.

The chain joins TRBV25-1 to TRBJ1-1; D is ambiguous. The V gene's germline CDR1 is MGHDK and CDR2 SYGVNS. V lost 2 bases to trimming and J lost 8 bases, with 6 bases between them. The CDR3 loop spans 11 amino acids. This CDR3 is CASSEGPEAFF. The CDR3 DNA reads as TGTGCCAGCAGTGAAGGGCCCGAAGCTTTCTTT.

This clonotype was counted only a few times. The rearrangement uses TRBV4-1 and TRBJ2-4, with D possibly matching TRBD2 (6 bases). Germline CDR1 MGHRA, CDR2 YSYEKL. The length of the CDR3 is 17 residues. Trimming removed 0 bases from V and 1 base from J, with 13 bases in between. CDR3: CASSQEVWGRAKNIQYF. CDR3 nucleotide sequence: TGCGCCAGCAGCCAAGAGGTGTGGGGGAGGGCCAAAAACATTCAGTACTTC.

The genes are TRBV6-1 and TRBJ2-3; 7 nucleotides match TRBD1. In germline, CDR1 is MNHNS, CDR2 SASEGT. The J segment lost 1 base and the V segment lost 11 bases, leaving 15 bases of the junction unmatched. The CDR3 contains 16 residues. CDR3 nucleotides: TGTGCCTCCGCCCCGGGACAGTTCCTAGGCACAGATACGCAGTATTTT. Protein: CASAPGQFLGTDTQYF.

The chain joins TRBV19 to TRBJ1-1; unclear D gene. CDR1 is LNHDA and CDR2 is SQIVND in the germline V gene (reference sequence). V was shortened by 8 bases and J by 10 bases, with 14 bases between the two germline ends. This CDR3 has 11 residues. CDR3 in DNA: TGTGCCAGTCGAAGAGGACCCGGAGCTTTCTTT. Protein sequence: CASRRGPGAFF.

On this clonotype itself: The junction departs from germline at one end; a sequencing error may be responsible. The rearrangement links TRBV5-1 to TRBJ2-6; D may match TRBD1 or TRBD2 (5 bases each). The length of the CDR3 is 15 residues. Germline CDR1 is SGHRS and CDR2 is YFSETQ. The CDR3 is CASALGTSRANVLTF. In DNA form, the CDR3 reads TGCGCCAGCGCTTTGGGGACCTCTAGGGCCAACGTCCTGACTTTC.